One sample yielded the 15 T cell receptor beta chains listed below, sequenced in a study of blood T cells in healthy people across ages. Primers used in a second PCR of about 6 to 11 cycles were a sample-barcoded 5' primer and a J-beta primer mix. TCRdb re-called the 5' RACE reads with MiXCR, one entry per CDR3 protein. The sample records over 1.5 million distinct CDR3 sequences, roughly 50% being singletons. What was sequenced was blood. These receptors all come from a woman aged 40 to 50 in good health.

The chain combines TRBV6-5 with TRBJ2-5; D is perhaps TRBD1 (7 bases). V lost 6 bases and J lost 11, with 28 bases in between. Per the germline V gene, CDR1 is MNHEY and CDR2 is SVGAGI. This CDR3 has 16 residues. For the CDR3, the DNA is TGTGCCAGCAGCGGACTACCGGGACAGCGGGTTAATGAGCAGTACTTC. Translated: CASSGLPGQRVNEQYF.

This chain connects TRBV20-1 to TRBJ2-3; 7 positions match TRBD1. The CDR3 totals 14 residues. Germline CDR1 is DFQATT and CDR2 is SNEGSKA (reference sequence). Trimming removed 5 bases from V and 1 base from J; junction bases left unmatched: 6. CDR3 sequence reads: CSAYDRVGTDTQYF. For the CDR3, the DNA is TGCAGTGCTTACGACAGGGTGGGCACAGATACGCAGTATTTT.

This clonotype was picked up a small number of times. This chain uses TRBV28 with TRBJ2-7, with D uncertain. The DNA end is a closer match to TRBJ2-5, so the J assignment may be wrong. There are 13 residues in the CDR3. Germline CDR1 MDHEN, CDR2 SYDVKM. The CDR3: CASSLPRRETQYF. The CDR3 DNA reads TGTGCCAGCAGTCTACCGAGACGGGAGACCCAGTACTTC.

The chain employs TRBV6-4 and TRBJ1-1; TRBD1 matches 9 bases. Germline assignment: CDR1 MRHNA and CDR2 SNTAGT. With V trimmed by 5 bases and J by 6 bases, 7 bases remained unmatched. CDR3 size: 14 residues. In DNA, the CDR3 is TGTGCCAGCAGTCATACAGGGGGCGCTTCTGAAGCTTTCTTT. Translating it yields CASSHTGGASEAFF.

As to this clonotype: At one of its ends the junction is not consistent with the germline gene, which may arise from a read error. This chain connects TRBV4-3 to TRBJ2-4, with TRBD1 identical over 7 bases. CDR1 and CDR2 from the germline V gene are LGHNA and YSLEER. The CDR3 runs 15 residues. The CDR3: CASGQDTGTASSQYF. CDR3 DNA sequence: TGCGCCAGCGGCCAAGATACCGGGACAGCTTCCAGCCAGTACTTC.

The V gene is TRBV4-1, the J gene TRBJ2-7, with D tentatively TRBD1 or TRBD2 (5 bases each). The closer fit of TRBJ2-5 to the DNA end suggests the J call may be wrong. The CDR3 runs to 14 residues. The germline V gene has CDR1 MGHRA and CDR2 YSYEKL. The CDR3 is CASSQEGVRETQYF. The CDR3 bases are TGCGCCAGCAGCCAAGAGGGGGTAAGGGAGACCCAGTACTTC.

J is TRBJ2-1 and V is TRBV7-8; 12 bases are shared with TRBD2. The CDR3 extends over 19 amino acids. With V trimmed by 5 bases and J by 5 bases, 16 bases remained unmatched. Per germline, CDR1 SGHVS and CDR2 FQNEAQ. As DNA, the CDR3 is TGTGCCAGCAGCGGCCACCGGGACAGAGGACTAGCGGGGCACAATGAGCAGTTCTTC. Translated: CASSGHRDRGLAGHNEQFF.

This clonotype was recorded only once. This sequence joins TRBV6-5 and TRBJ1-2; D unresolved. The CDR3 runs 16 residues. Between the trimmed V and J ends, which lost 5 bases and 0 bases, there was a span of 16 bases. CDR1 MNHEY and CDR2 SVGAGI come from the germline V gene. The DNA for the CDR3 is TGTGCCAGCAGTCCTGCCACAGTTAGCCCTAACTATGGCTACACCTTC. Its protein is CASSPATVSPNYGYTF.

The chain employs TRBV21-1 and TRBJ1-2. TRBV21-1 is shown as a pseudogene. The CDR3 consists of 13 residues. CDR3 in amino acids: CASSNGDHYGYTF. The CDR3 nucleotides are TGTGCCAGCAGCAATGGGGATCACTATGGCTACACCTTC.

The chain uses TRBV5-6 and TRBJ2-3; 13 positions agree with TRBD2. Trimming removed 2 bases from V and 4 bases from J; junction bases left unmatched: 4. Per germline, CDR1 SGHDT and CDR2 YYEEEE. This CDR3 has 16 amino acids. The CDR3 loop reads CASSFGTSGVSDTQYF. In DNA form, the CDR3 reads TGTGCCAGCAGCTTCGGGACTAGCGGGGTATCAGATACGCAGTATTTT.

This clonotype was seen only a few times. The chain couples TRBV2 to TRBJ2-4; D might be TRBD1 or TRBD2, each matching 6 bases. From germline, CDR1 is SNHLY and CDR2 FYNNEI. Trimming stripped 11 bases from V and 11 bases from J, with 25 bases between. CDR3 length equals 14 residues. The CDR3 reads CAGGNRDTEGVQYF. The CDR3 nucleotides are TGTGCCGGCGGGAACAGGGACACCGAAGGGGTTCAGTACTTC.

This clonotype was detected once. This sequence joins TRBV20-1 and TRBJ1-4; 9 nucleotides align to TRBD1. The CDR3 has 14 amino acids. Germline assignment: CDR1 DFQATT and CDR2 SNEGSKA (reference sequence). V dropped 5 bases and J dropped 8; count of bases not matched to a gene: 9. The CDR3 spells CSARRTGEGEKLFF. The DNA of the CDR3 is TGCAGTGCTCGCAGGACAGGGGAGGGAGAAAAACTGTTTTTT.

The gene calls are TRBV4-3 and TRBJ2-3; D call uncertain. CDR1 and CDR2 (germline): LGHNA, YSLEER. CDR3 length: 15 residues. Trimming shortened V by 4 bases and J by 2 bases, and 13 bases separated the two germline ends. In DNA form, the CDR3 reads TGCGCCAGCAGCCCTTCCCGGGTCTACACAGATACGCAGTATTTT. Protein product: CASSPSRVYTDTQYF.

The CDR3: CASRNSFSYEQYF. DNA of the CDR3: TGTGCCAGCAGAAATTCGTTCTCCTACGAGCAGTACTTC. The gene calls are TRBV7-2 and TRBJ2-5; D remains unclear. The J call is doubtful: the DNA matches TRBJ2-7 better. Germline V gene lookup returns CDR1 SGHTA and CDR2 FQGNSA. The CDR3 totals 13 residues.

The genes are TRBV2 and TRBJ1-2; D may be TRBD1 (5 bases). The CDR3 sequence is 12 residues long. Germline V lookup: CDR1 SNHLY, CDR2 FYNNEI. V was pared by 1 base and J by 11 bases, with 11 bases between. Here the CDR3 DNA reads TGTGCCAGCAGTGAAGAGGCGGGACGGTACACCTTC. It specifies CASSEEAGRYTF.